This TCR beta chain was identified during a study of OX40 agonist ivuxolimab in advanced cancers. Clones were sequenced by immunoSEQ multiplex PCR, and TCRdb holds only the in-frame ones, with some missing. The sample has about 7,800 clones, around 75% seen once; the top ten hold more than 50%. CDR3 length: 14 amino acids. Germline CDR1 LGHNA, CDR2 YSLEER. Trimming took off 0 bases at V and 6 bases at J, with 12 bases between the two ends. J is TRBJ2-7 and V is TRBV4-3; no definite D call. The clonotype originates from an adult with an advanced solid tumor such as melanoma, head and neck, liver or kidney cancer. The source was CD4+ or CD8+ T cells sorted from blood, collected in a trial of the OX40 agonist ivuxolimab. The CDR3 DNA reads TGCGCCAGCAGCCAAGACCGGGCAGATCGCGAGCAGTACTTC. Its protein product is CASSQDRADREQYF.